This T cell receptor (beta chain) was profiled in a study of blood T cell repertoires in COVID-19. Study overall: Italy, Spain and the United States were the sources of the convalescent and acute COVID-19 samples.

Germline-derived CDR1 and CDR2 are SGHRS and YFSETQ. Trimming took off 6 bases at V and 2 bases at J, with 16 bases between the two ends. The CDR3 contains 15 residues. Repertoires were generated with immunoSEQ multiplex PCR, while TCRdb's copy carries only in-frame clones and drops some. The sample lists about 260,000 clones; around 87% were seen once. This clone was found once. The genes are TRBV5-1 and TRBJ2-3; TRBD2 is a possible D gene (6 bases). Source material: peripheral blood. The sequence derives from a man between 18 and 35 years old with active or convalescent COVID-19. The CDR3 DNA sequence: TGCGCCAGCATCCCGGGGGTTGGGACCACAGATACGCAGTATTTT. Encoded protein: CASIPGVGTTDTQYF.